These 14 T cell receptor beta chains were all obtained from the same sample, sequenced in a study of control samples from healthy donors and cancer patients. Sequencing used immunoSEQ multiplex PCR; TCRdb keeps in-frame clones, though not all of them. Of some 160,000 clones listed, around 90% were seen once; the top ten hold over 4.5%. The sequencing input was blood. The receptors shown here come from a young man in good health.

The chain couples TRBV27 to TRBJ1-5; D is uncertain. V was clipped by 3 bases and J by 2 bases, with 5 bases between them. This CDR3 spans 13 amino acids. The germline CDR1 and CDR2 sequences are MNHEY and SMNVEV (reference sequence). The CDR3, as DNA: TGTGCCAGCAGTTTTGACCGCAATCAGCCCCAGCATTTT. Protein sequence: CASSFDRNQPQHF.

The rearrangement links TRBV3-1 (or the pseudogene TRBV3-2) to TRBJ1-4; perhaps TRBD1 as D (5 bases). The CDR3 is 15 amino acids. Per the germline V gene, CDR1 is LGHDT and CDR2 is YNNKEL (reference sequence). V lost 0 bases and J 8 bases, leaving 13 bases between the germline ends. The CDR3: CASSQDRVPGEKLFF. DNA of the CDR3: TGTGCCAGCAGCCAAGACAGGGTCCCTGGGGAAAAACTGTTTTTT.

J is TRBJ2-1 and V is TRBV7-2, with TRBD1 matching 7 bases. The germline gives CDR1 SGHTA, CDR2 FQGNSA. This CDR3 is built from 15 residues. With V trimmed by 5 bases and J by 4 bases, 8 bases remained unmatched. CDR3 protein: CASSPGTAEYNEQFF. Here the CDR3 DNA reads TGTGCCAGCAGCCCAGGGACAGCCGAATACAATGAGCAGTTCTTC.

This clone was observed a few times. The rearrangement joins TRBV7-6 to TRBJ1-1; 7 bases are shared with TRBD1. This CDR3 spans 16 amino acids. Germline V gene lookup returns CDR1 SGHVS and CDR2 FNYEAQ. Trimming took 0 bases from V and 0 from J; bases not matched to a gene: 4. The CDR3 nucleotides read TGTGCCAGCAGCTTAGCGTTGGGACAGATGAACACTGAAGCTTTCTTT. Translating gives CASSLALGQMNTEAFF.

This clone showed up many times. This chain joins TRBV28 and TRBJ1-1; the D gene is possibly TRBD1 (5 bases). This CDR3 region has 17 residues. Germline values: CDR1 MDHEN, CDR2 SYDVKM. V lost 7 bases, J lost 5 bases, and 26 bases lay in between. CDR3 sequence (DNA): TGTGCCAGCACCCCCCGGGGGTTCGACAAGAAGGTAACTGAAGCTTTCTTT. It specifies CASTPRGFDKKVTEAFF.

This rearrangement joins TRBV7-2 to TRBJ1-6; 7 positions match TRBD1. V trimming: 4 bases; J trimming: 2 bases; junction bases outside the gene matches: 2. The CDR3 consists of 15 residues. The germline V gene has CDR1 SGHTA and CDR2 FQGNSA. CDR3 in DNA: TGTGCCAGCAGCTCCGGGACAGCCTATAATTCACCCCTCCACTTT. Encoded protein: CASSSGTAYNSPLHF.

This sequence joins TRBV29-1 and TRBJ2-3, with D possibly being TRBD1 or TRBD2 (5 bases each). Germline loops: CDR1 SQVTM, CDR2 ANQGSEA. This CDR3 has 13 amino acids. Trimming took off 3 bases at V and 1 base at J, with 8 bases between the two ends. In nucleotides, the CDR3 is TGCAGCGTTGAGAGGGGTCGCACAGATACGCAGTATTTT. Its protein product is CSVERGRTDTQYF.

The gene calls are TRBV20-1 and TRBJ1-5; D remains unclear. The CDR3 contains 10 residues. Trimming stripped 6 bases from V and 5 bases from J, with 5 bases between. The V gene's germline CDR1 is DFQATT and CDR2 SNEGSKA (reference sequence). The CDR3 nucleotides are TGCAGTGCAGGTTATCAGCCCCAGCATTTT. Amino acid sequence: CSAGYQPQHF.

This sequence joins TRBV12-5 and TRBJ2-5; D is possibly TRBD1 or TRBD2 (5 bases each). CDR1 is LGHNT, CDR2 FRNRAP, per germline. The CDR3 runs to 15 residues. V was shortened by 1 base and J by 7 bases, with 16 bases between the two germline ends. DNA of the CDR3: TGTGCTAGTGGTTTGGGGGACCCACCCCGCGGGACCCAGTACTTC. This encodes CASGLGDPPRGTQYF.

This clone has only a few counts. V is TRBV27 and J is TRBJ2-7; D may match TRBD1 or TRBD2 (5 bases each). This CDR3 comprises 12 residues. The ends were cut back, 1 base at V and 6 bases at J, with 7 bases in the middle. The germline CDR1 and CDR2 sequences are MNHEY and SMNVEV (reference sequence). As DNA, the CDR3 is TGTGCCAGCAGTTTATTTGGGGGCGAGCAGTACTTC. Its translation: CASSLFGGEQYF.

The V and J genes are TRBV6-5 and TRBJ2-1, with 8 bases that match TRBD2. Germline values: CDR1 MNHEY, CDR2 SVGAGI. The length of the CDR3 is 15 residues. With V trimmed by 5 bases and J by 4 bases, 7 bases remained unmatched. Here the CDR3 reads CASSPSGRSYNEQFF. The CDR3 nucleotides are TGTGCCAGCAGTCCCAGCGGGAGATCGTACAATGAGCAGTTCTTC.

Worth noting for this clone: At one boundary the junction diverges from the germline segment, which might be a read error. The chain couples TRBV7-9 to TRBJ2-7, with 8 nucleotides matching TRBD2. The CDR3 extends over 13 amino acids. Per the germline V gene, CDR1 is SEHNR and CDR2 is FQNEAQ (reference sequence). The CDR3: CASSLEASGWLNF. CDR3 sequence (DNA): TGTGCCAGCAGCTTAGAGGCTAGCGGGTGGCTGAACTTC.

V gene TRBV19 combines with J gene TRBJ1-1, with 8 bases fitting TRBD1. Germline V CDR1 and CDR2: LNHDA, SQIVND (reference sequence). Losses at the gene ends were 5 bases for V and 5 bases for J; bases not matched to a gene: 7. The CDR3 runs to 14 residues. The CDR3 DNA sequence: TGTGCCAGTAGTCTCGGGACAGGCCTGACTGAAGCTTTCTTT. It specifies CASSLGTGLTEAFF.

The rearrangement joins TRBV5-1 to TRBJ2-7, with D unresolved. The germline CDR1 and CDR2 sequences are SGHRS and YFSETQ. The CDR3 length is 14 residues. Trimming stripped 0 bases from V and 2 bases from J, with 9 bases between. The CDR3 coding sequence is TGCGCCAGCAGCTTGGCAGGCACAACCTACGAGCAGTACTTC. This encodes CASSLAGTTYEQYF.